The 14 T cell receptor beta chains below all came from one sample that was sequenced in a study of blood T cell repertoires in COVID-19. This table comes from immunoSEQ multiplex PCR, and its TCRdb copy is limited to in-frame clones, with some not included. Of about 57,000 clones in the sample, 87% are singletons; the top ten hold around 21%. Sequences were obtained from peripheral blood. These receptors were taken from a woman at least 80 years old with COVID-19, enrolled during active disease.

The V and J genes are TRBV7-2 and TRBJ2-3; 8 bases match TRBD2. CDR3 length equals 15 residues. Germline CDR1 SGHTA, CDR2 FQGNSA. The V segment lost 2 bases and the J segment 1 base; nucleotides outside the gene matches: 2. The CDR3 DNA follows: TGTGCCAGCAGCTTATCGGGGGGGCGCACAGATACGCAGTATTTT. It specifies CASSLSGGRTDTQYF.

This chain joins TRBV11-2 and TRBJ2-7; 8 positions match TRBD1. The CDR3 loop spans 14 amino acids. Unmatched junction bases numbered 6, after V lost 5 bases and J lost 3 bases. Germline CDR1 is SGHAT and CDR2 is FQNNGV. CDR3 bases: TGTGCCAGCAGCCGTGTGGGACAGGACTACGAGCAGTACTTC. Translating gives CASSRVGQDYEQYF.

The chain employs TRBV5-3 and TRBJ1-1; possible D gene TRBD1, 6 bases. TRBV5-3 is classed as an ORF, of uncertain function. The CDR3 runs 15 residues. Trimming took off 4 bases at V and 1 base at J, with 14 bases between the two ends. CDR3 coding DNA: TGTGCCAGAAGCATGCAACAGGGATCGAACACTGAAGCTTTCTTT. It translates to CARSMQQGSNTEAFF.

The rearrangement uses TRBV6-6 and TRBJ2-6, with D unclear. Deletions cut 6 bases from V and 3 bases from J, with 3 bases between. CDR1 and CDR2 from the germline V gene are MNHNY and SVGAGI (reference sequence). CDR3 size: 12 residues. As DNA, the CDR3 is TGTGCCAGCAGCCATGGGGCCAACGTCCTGACTTTC. It encodes CASSHGANVLTF.

The chain couples TRBV5-8 to TRBJ1-5, with 9 bases lining up with TRBD1. V was pared by 5 bases and J by 4 bases, with 7 bases of the junction left unmatched. Germline V gene sequence: CDR1 SGHTS, CDR2 YDEGEE. The CDR3 is 15 residues long. The CDR3 sequence: CASSRTGTGNQPQHF. The CDR3 nucleotides read TGTGCCAGCAGTCGAACCGGGACAGGGAATCAGCCCCAGCATTTT.

The V gene is TRBV4-1, the J gene TRBJ2-2; no firm D call. Trimming removed 1 base at V and 7 bases at J, with 13 bases between. CDR3 length: 15 residues. The germline V gene has CDR1 MGHRA and CDR2 YSYEKL. CDR3 in amino acids: CASSQVLESNGELFF. The CDR3 nucleotides are TGCGCCAGCAGCCAAGTACTTGAATCTAACGGGGAGCTGTTTTTT.

This clone has just a few counts. The rearrangement links TRBV7-9 to TRBJ2-2; D may be TRBD1 (6 bases). This CDR3 has 14 residues. The germline CDR1 and CDR2 sequences are SEHNR and FQNEAQ (reference sequence). V dropped 1 base and J dropped 3 bases, with 6 bases sitting between them. The CDR3 DNA reads TGTGCCAGCAGCTTAGAGGGGGACACCGGGGAGCTGTTTTTT. Its translation is CASSLEGDTGELFF.

This rearrangement joins TRBV18 to TRBJ1-2; 7 nucleotides align to TRBD1. V dropped 2 bases and J dropped 3; count of bases not matched to a gene: 6. Looked up from germline, CDR1 is KGHSH and CDR2 is LQKENI. The CDR3 contains 15 residues. DNA of the CDR3: TGTGCCAGCTCACCAACAGCTGGACAGGACTATGGCTACACCTTC. It yields the protein CASSPTAGQDYGYTF. Full variable domain (remainder filled in from reference TRBV18 and TRBJ1-2): NAGVMQNPRHLVRRRGQEARLRCSPMKGHSHVYWYRQLPEEGLKFMVYLQKENIIDESGMPKERFSAEFPKEGPSILRIQQVVRGDSAAYFCASSPTAGQDYGYTFGSGTRLTVV.

The CDR3 loop reads CASSVSWDRRQETQYF. The CDR3, as DNA: TGTGCCAGCAGCGTCTCCTGGGACAGGCGGCAAGAGACCCAGTACTTC. The rearrangement joins TRBV9 to TRBJ2-5; 8 bases agree with TRBD1. Germline loops: CDR1 SGDLS, CDR2 YYNGEE. V trimming: 2 bases; J trimming: 2 bases; junction bases outside the gene matches: 8. This CDR3 spans 16 amino acids.

The genes are TRBV19 and TRBJ1-5, with TRBD1 matching 7 bases. In germline, CDR1 is LNHDA, CDR2 SQIVND (reference sequence). The CDR3 loop spans 13 amino acids. V dropped 10 bases and J dropped 3; count of bases not matched to a gene: 6. The CDR3: CAIGTEPNQPQHF. CDR3 DNA sequence: TGTGCCATCGGGACAGAGCCCAATCAGCCCCAGCATTTT.

The V call is TRBV7-9, the J call TRBJ1-1; D not resolved. This CDR3 has 13 residues. Per germline, CDR1 SEHNR and CDR2 FQNEAQ (reference sequence). Trimming stripped 2 bases from V and 2 bases from J, with 6 bases between. This CDR3 reads CASSLSGNTEAFF. The CDR3 coding sequence is TGTGCCAGCAGCTTAAGCGGAAACACTGAAGCTTTCTTT. The full variable domain, in which reference TRBV7-9 and TRBJ1-1 provide the parts outside the CDR3, is DTGVSQNPRHKITKRGQNVTFRCDPISEHNRLYWYRQTLGQGPEFLTYFQNEAQLEKSRLLSDRFSAERPKGSFSTLEIQRTEQGDSAMYLCASSLSGNTEAFFGQGTRLTVV.

This clone was counted only a few times. This chain joins TRBV7-8 and TRBJ2-1; the D gene is possibly TRBD1 (6 bases). CDR3 length: 12 amino acids. Trimming pared 5 bases from V and 9 bases from J, leaving 11 bases between. The germline V gene has CDR1 SGHVS and CDR2 FQNEAQ. CDR3 sequence (DNA): TGTGCCAGCAGCCTACAGGGTTTTGAGCAGTTCTTC. Translated: CASSLQGFEQFF. The complete variable domain, with remaining parts taken from reference TRBV7-8 and TRBJ2-1, reads GAGVSQSPRYKVAKRGQDVALRCDPISGHVSLFWYQQALGQGPEFLTYFQNEAQLDKSGLPSDRFFAERPEGSVSTLKIQRTQQEDSAVYLCASSLQGFEQFFGPGTRLTVL.

The V gene is TRBV18, the J gene TRBJ1-1; TRBD1 matches at 7 bases. The CDR3 sequence is 12 residues long. V shed 6 bases and J 5 bases; nucleotides not matched to a gene: 3. Germline lookup yields CDR1 KGHSH and CDR2 LQKENI. CDR3 nucleotide sequence: TGTGCCAGCTCTACAGGGGTTACTGAAGCTTTCTTT. Translating gives CASSTGVTEAFF.

There are a few counts of this clone. The CDR3 DNA reads as TGTGCCAGTAGTATGGTTCCTCCCGGACCCCTCCACTTT. This encodes CASSMVPPGPLHF. V gene TRBV19 combines with J gene TRBJ1-6, with unresolved D. Trimming removed 3 bases from V and 12 bases from J, with 12 bases in between. Germline assignment: CDR1 LNHDA and CDR2 SQIVND (reference sequence). CDR3 length: 13 amino acids.